A single sample is the source of the 19 T cell receptor beta chains below, sequenced in a study of blood T cell repertoires in COVID-19. Assay used: immunoSEQ multiplex PCR; TCRdb lists only in-frame clones, some missing. Of fewer than 90,000 clones in the sample, 60% to 80% are singletons; the top ten hold about 4.2%. Material for sequencing was peripheral blood. All receptors derive from a woman aged 45-60 years with acute or convalescent COVID-19.

A few counts support this clone. The chain has TRBV7-2 and TRBJ1-6; D unclear. The CDR3 has 16 amino acids. Trimming cost V 5 bases and J 7 bases, with 18 bases left between them. Germline V lookup: CDR1 SGHTA, CDR2 FQGNSA. CDR3 sequence reads: CASSPHLAAGNSPLHF. The CDR3 coding sequence is TGTGCCAGCAGCCCTCATCTGGCGGCGGGGAATTCACCCCTCCACTTT.

This rearrangement joins TRBV6-1 to TRBJ1-3, with D maybe TRBD1 (5 bases). The ends were cut back, 3 bases at V and 4 bases at J, with 10 bases in the middle. The CDR3 contains 14 residues. CDR1 is MNHNS, CDR2 SASEGT, per germline. The chain's CDR3 is CASSEPGGGNTIYF. CDR3 in DNA: TGTGCCAGCAGTGAGCCCGGGGGAGGAAACACCATATATTTT.

The chain carries TRBV7-9 and TRBJ2-3; D gene uncertain. V lost 1 base and J lost 2, with 4 bases in between. The CDR3 runs to 13 residues. The V gene's germline CDR1 is SEHNR and CDR2 FQNEAQ (reference sequence). The DNA of the CDR3 is TGTGCCAGCAGCTTAGGTCTCACAGATACGCAGTATTTT. It codes for CASSLGLTDTQYF.

This chain links TRBV6-2 or TRBV6-3 with TRBJ2-3; D unresolved. The germline V gene has CDR1 MNHEY and CDR2 SVGEGT. The length of the CDR3 is 13 residues. The V end was cut by 6 bases, the J end by 2 bases, with 9 bases between. CDR3: CASSRDTTDTQYF. Here the CDR3 DNA reads TGTGCCAGCAGCCGCGACACCACAGATACGCAGTATTTT.

V usage is TRBV25-1 and J usage is TRBJ1-2, with D hard to call. There are 13 residues in the CDR3. V dropped 4 bases and J dropped 7 bases, with 13 bases sitting between them. Germline CDR1 MGHDK, CDR2 SYGVNS. CDR3 region: CASSARGRGGYTF. CDR3 in DNA: TGTGCCAGCAGTGCCCGAGGGCGGGGTGGCTACACCTTC.

The V call is TRBV7-2, the J call TRBJ2-1; TRBD1 is a possible D gene (6 bases). V was clipped by 5 bases and J by 4 bases, with 15 bases between them. Germline V gives CDR1 SGHTA, CDR2 FQGNSA. The CDR3 length is 15 residues. The CDR3 is CASSTRGQSYNEQFF. CDR3 in DNA: TGTGCCAGCAGCACCCGCGGACAGAGTTACAATGAGCAGTTCTTC.

The V and J genes are TRBV5-1 and TRBJ1-6, with TRBD1 identical over 7 bases. After removal of 5 bases from V and 7 bases from J, the junction contained 12 bases not matched to a gene. The germline V gene encodes CDR1 SGHRS and CDR2 YFSETQ. The CDR3 consists of 16 residues. The CDR3 coding sequence is TGCGCCAGCAGTCGTACTACAGGGGACAGAAATTCACCCCTCCACTTT. It translates to CASSRTTGDRNSPLHF.

The V and J genes are TRBV6-5 and TRBJ2-2, with 8 bases lining up with TRBD1. Trimming took 6 bases from V and 6 from J; bases not matched to a gene: 6. Germline-derived CDR1 and CDR2 are MNHEY and SVGAGI. This CDR3 comprises 14 residues. In DNA form, the CDR3 reads TGTGCCAGCAGACGACAGGGGCCCGCCGGGGAGCTGTTTTTT. Its translation is CASRRQGPAGELFF.

There are a few counts of this clone. The chain couples TRBV5-1 to TRBJ2-7, with D tentatively TRBD2 (6 bases). Germline V gene data show CDR1 as SGHRS and CDR2 as YFSETQ. CDR3 length equals 14 residues. Trimming cost V 0 bases and J 5 bases, with 12 bases left between them. The CDR3 reads CASSLAGGTHEQYF. The CDR3 nucleotides are TGCGCCAGCAGCTTGGCCGGGGGAACCCACGAGCAGTACTTC.

This rearrangement joins TRBV15 to TRBJ2-6, with TRBD1 identical over 8 bases. The CDR3 extends over 18 amino acids. From germline, CDR1 is LNHNV and CDR2 YYDKDF (reference sequence). V lost 3 bases to trimming and J lost 3 bases; unmatched junction nucleotides: 10. The CDR3 region is CATSRSGQGRNGANVLTF. The CDR3, as DNA: TGTGCCACCAGCAGGTCCGGACAGGGCAGAAATGGGGCCAACGTCCTGACTTTC.

This rearrangement joins TRBV5-6 to TRBJ1-3; TRBD1 matches at 8 bases. The CDR3 is made up of 14 amino acids. Germline CDR1 reads SGHDT; CDR2 reads YYEEEE. V trimming: 4 bases; J trimming: 6 bases; junction bases outside the gene matches: 6. The CDR3 DNA reads as TGTGCCAGCAGCACGACAGGGGCCCAAAACACCATATATTTT. It yields the protein CASSTTGAQNTIYF.

Only one count was recorded for this clone. The genes are TRBV28 and TRBJ2-4; possibly TRBD1 for D (6 bases). The CDR3 extends over 15 amino acids. Trimming removed 5 bases from V and 6 bases from J, with 17 bases in between. CDR1 is MDHEN and CDR2 is SYDVKM in the germline V gene. The CDR3 here is CASSPQGLRGNIQYF. CDR3 DNA: TGTGCCAGCAGTCCCCAGGGGTTGAGGGGAAACATTCAGTACTTC. Based on the CDR3 plus reference TRBV28 and TRBJ2-4, the full variable domain is DVKVTQSSRYLVKRTGEKVFLECVQDMDHENMFWYRQDPGLGLRLIYFSYDVKMKEKGDIPEGYSVSREKKERFSLILESASTNQTSMYLCASSPQGLRGNIQYFGAGTRLSVL.

This clone has just a few counts. This sequence joins TRBV28 and TRBJ2-7; 9 bases match TRBD1. Germline CDR1 is MDHEN and CDR2 is SYDVKM. J was trimmed by 7 bases and V by 3 bases; bases with no gene match: 7. The CDR3 contains 14 residues. The CDR3 region is CASSLTGGAREQYF. The DNA for the CDR3 is TGTGCCAGCAGTTTGACAGGGGGTGCAAGGGAGCAGTACTTC.

The chain links TRBV24-1 to TRBJ2-2, with 10 bases aligning to TRBD1. Germline V gives CDR1 KGHDR, CDR2 SFDVKD. V lost 7 bases and J lost 6; bases outside the gene matches: 7. CDR3 length: 15 amino acids. CDR3 nucleotides: TGTGCCACCAGCCCGGGACAGGGGACCTCCGGGGAGCTGTTTTTT. Protein product: CATSPGQGTSGELFF.

The chain uses TRBV9 and TRBJ2-3; maybe TRBD2 (5 bases). Deletions cut 0 bases from V and 3 bases from J, with 11 bases between. The CDR3 runs to 15 residues. CDR1 is SGDLS, CDR2 YYNGEE, per germline. This CDR3 is CASSVDGVLTDTQYF. The CDR3 nucleotides read TGTGCCAGCAGCGTAGACGGGGTCCTGACAGATACGCAGTATTTT.

This rearrangement joins TRBV18 to TRBJ1-1; D not certain. This CDR3 has 14 residues. Germline values: CDR1 KGHSH, CDR2 LQKENI. Between the trimmed V and J ends, which lost 1 base and 3 bases, there was a span of 9 bases. CDR3 DNA sequence: TGTGCCAGCTCACCACTTCGACGGGACACTGAAGCTTTCTTT. Translation: CASSPLRRDTEAFF. The whole variable domain, remainder taken from reference TRBV18 and TRBJ1-1, is NAGVMQNPRHLVRRRGQEARLRCSPMKGHSHVYWYRQLPEEGLKFMVYLQKENIIDESGMPKERFSAEFPKEGPSILRIQQVVRGDSAAYFCASSPLRRDTEAFFGQGTRLTVV.

This clone has more than one count but fewer than ten. The J gene is TRBJ2-3, the V gene TRBV5-4, with 11 positions matching TRBD1. V shed 4 bases and J 3 bases; nucleotides not matched to a gene: 7. CDR3 size: 16 residues. Germline values: CDR1 SGHNT, CDR2 YYREEE (reference sequence). CDR3 region: CASSKGQGAGTDTQYF. The CDR3 DNA sequence: TGTGCCAGCAGCAAAGGACAGGGGGCGGGGACAGATACGCAGTATTTT.

The chain has TRBV25-1 and TRBJ1-2, with 10 bases aligning to TRBD1. The germline CDR1 and CDR2 sequences are MGHDK and SYGVNS. V lost 4 bases to trimming and J lost 7 bases; unmatched junction nucleotides: 6. This CDR3 is 14 amino acids long. CDR3 amino acids: CASSGRQGAGGYTF. The CDR3 DNA follows: TGTGCCAGCAGTGGGAGACAGGGGGCCGGTGGCTACACCTTC.

This sequence joins TRBV6-1 and TRBJ2-1; tentatively, D is TRBD2 (6 bases). The CDR3 extends over 16 amino acids. V was cut by 3 bases and J by 0 bases, with 12 bases left in between. Germline V gene lookup returns CDR1 MNHNS and CDR2 SASEGT. CDR3 region: CASSDKDGSSYNEQFF. The CDR3 coding sequence is TGTGCCAGCAGTGATAAGGACGGGAGCTCCTACAATGAGCAGTTCTTC.